Detailed here is one T cell receptor beta chain. Its target is not known. These data come from a study of cytotoxic CD8 clonotypes in ibrutinib-treated CLL. Study-level background: Response samples were drawn at a median of about 13 months of treatment, range 6 to 36. Mean per-sample yields comprised 255,043 productive templates and 94,082 productive rearrangements. General observations from the study: Higher circulating CD8+ T-cell counts strongly accompanied higher baseline clonality, above age-matched healthy donors. Investigators sampled sustained-remission and progressing patients at differing times.

Profiled with immunoSEQ multiplex PCR; TCRdb holds only in-frame clones, not every one. The sample includes some 350,000 clones, roughly 70% of them seen just once. The V segment lost 7 bases and the J segment 3 bases; nucleotides outside the gene matches: 8. The CDR3 has 14 residues. The germline gives CDR1 MNHNS, CDR2 SASEGT. Material: PBMCs, obtained after 36 months of ibrutinib treatment. This TCR came from a human donor with chronic lymphocytic leukemia. The J gene is TRBJ2-7, the V gene TRBV6-1; TRBD1 matches at 8 bases. The CDR3 spells CASNARTGHYEQYF. CDR3 DNA: TGTGCCAGCAACGCCCGGACAGGGCACTACGAGCAGTACTTC.